This T cell receptor beta chain was found in a study of blood T cell repertoires in COVID-19. Study-level information: Acute and convalescent COVID-19 samples came from the United States, Italy and Spain. Nucleic acid was either cDNA or gDNA, and it came from T cells, B-cell-depleted T cells, or PBMCs.

The germline gives CDR1 LGHDT, CDR2 YNNKEL (reference sequence). The CDR3 has 14 amino acids. V trimming: 4 bases; J trimming: 2 bases; junction bases outside the gene matches: 5. Original analysis: Estimation of nucleated cell counts was performed using reference gene primer amplification. Sequencing used immunoSEQ multiplex PCR; TCRdb keeps in-frame clones, though not all of them. The V and J calls and clone size were taken over from that table, and D and trimming were inferred from the DNA. Of around 220,000 clones listed, roughly 80% were seen once; the top ten hold under 5.5%. The clonotype was recovered from a woman older than 75 with active or convalescent COVID-19. The sequencing input was peripheral blood. The rearrangement joins TRBV3-1 (or the pseudogene TRBV3-2) to TRBJ2-7, with 7 bases fitting TRBD1. The CDR3 bases are TGTGCCAGCAGCCGAGACAGGGAAGCCTACGAGCAGTACTTC. This codes for CASSRDREAYEQYF.